The 22 T cell receptor beta chains reported below all come from one sample, sequenced in a study of shared clonotypes between healthy human individuals. The data were produced by immunoSEQ multiplex PCR, yet TCRdb's version contains in-frame clones alone and is incomplete. Here the sample spans hundreds of thousands of clones, around 77% being singletons. Input material: PBMCs. The source of these receptors is a middle-aged woman in good health. Some clones in this sample may be carry-over from other donors' samples.

CDR3 loop: CAISEVISYEQYF. For the CDR3, the DNA is TGTGCCATCAGTGAGGTTATTTCCTACGAGCAGTACTTC. The chain employs TRBV10-3 and TRBJ2-7; D remains unclear. Germline V gives CDR1 ENHRY, CDR2 SYGVKD. Between the trimmed V and J ends, which lost 2 bases and 1 base, there was a span of 6 bases. This CDR3 is 13 amino acids long.

This clone was observed many times. The chain joins TRBV2 to TRBJ2-5; either TRBD1 or TRBD2 may fit D (6 bases each). Germline V gives CDR1 SNHLY, CDR2 FYNNEI. The CDR3 is 14 residues long. Trimming pared 5 bases from V and 5 bases from J, leaving 15 bases between. CDR3 coding DNA: TGTGCCAGCAGTCCGGGCCGAGGGGGGGAGACCCAGTACTTC. Translating it yields CASSPGRGGETQYF.

This chain's CDR3 is CASSLSPRASNTEAFF. The CDR3 nucleotides are TGTGCCAGCAGTTTGTCCCCACGGGCGTCGAACACTGAAGCTTTCTTT. The chain recombines TRBV28 with TRBJ1-1; D ambiguous. This CDR3 is 16 amino acids long. Germline V lookup: CDR1 MDHEN, CDR2 SYDVKM. V lost 3 bases, J lost 1 base, and 15 bases lay in between. Using reference TRBV28 and TRBJ1-1 for the parts outside the CDR3, the full variable domain is DVKVTQSSRYLVKRTGEKVFLECVQDMDHENMFWYRQDPGLGLRLIYFSYDVKMKEKGDIPEGYSVSREKKERFSLILESASTNQTSMYLCASSLSPRASNTEAFFGQGTRLTVV.

V is TRBV19 and J is TRBJ2-1; D gene unclear. V gave up 3 bases and J gave up 6 bases, with 18 bases separating them. This CDR3 is built from 16 residues. Germline V gene sequence: CDR1 LNHDA, CDR2 SQIVND (reference sequence). This CDR3 is CASSIFLPQDTNEQFF. The CDR3 DNA sequence: TGTGCCAGTAGTATCTTTCTACCTCAAGACACCAATGAGCAGTTCTTC.

This clone was seen many times. V gene TRBV7-9 combines with J gene TRBJ2-7; 7 nucleotides line up with TRBD2. From germline, CDR1 is SEHNR and CDR2 FQNEAQ (reference sequence). The CDR3 is made up of 14 amino acids. V was pared by 7 bases and J by 3 bases, with 9 bases of the junction left unmatched. Written as DNA, the CDR3 is TGTGCCAGCACCGGAGGTGGGAGGGTCTACGAGCAGTACTTC. Encoded protein: CASTGGGRVYEQYF.

This clone came up once. The chain joins TRBV4-2 to TRBJ2-3; D perhaps matches TRBD2 (6 bases). The CDR3 totals 14 residues. Trimming stripped 1 base from V and 1 base from J, with 6 bases between. CDR1 is LGHNA and CDR2 is YNFKEQ in the germline V gene. The CDR3 nucleotides read TGTGCCAGCAGCCAAGTAGCGGGCACAGATACGCAGTATTTT. Its protein is CASSQVAGTDTQYF.

In its sample, this clone was seen many times. The chain carries TRBV6-1 and TRBJ2-6; D gene uncertain. V lost 9 bases and J lost 4, with 10 bases in between. The CDR3 runs 13 residues. Per germline, CDR1 MNHNS and CDR2 SASEGT. This CDR3 reads CASRFDGANVLTF. In DNA form, the CDR3 reads TGTGCCAGTAGGTTCGACGGGGCCAACGTCCTGACTTTC.

The chain employs TRBV7-9 and TRBJ2-3, with D possibly TRBD2 on 6 matching bases. CDR3 size: 16 residues. Germline V CDR1 and CDR2: SEHNR, FQNEAQ (reference sequence). Trimming cost V 5 bases and J 6 bases, with 21 bases left between them. The CDR3 loop reads CASSPPGLPPLDTQYF. CDR3 coding DNA: TGTGCCAGCAGCCCCCCGGGACTTCCTCCTCTGGATACGCAGTATTTT.

This chain uses TRBV30 with TRBJ2-7, with 10 bases that match TRBD1. Germline trimming cut 2 bases from V and 3 bases from J; bases unmatched to any gene: 4. The CDR3 runs 14 residues. The germline CDR1 and CDR2 sequences are GTSNPN and SVGIG (reference sequence). CDR3 sequence: CAWSPGQGYYEQYF. In DNA, the CDR3 is TGTGCCTGGAGTCCGGGACAGGGGTACTACGAGCAGTACTTC.

This clone turned up a few times. A far larger clone is just one base off, so this is likely a read error. The sample carries other DNA sequences with the same CDR3. This chain links TRBV30 with TRBJ2-3, with D possibly matching TRBD2 (5 bases). The germline V gene has CDR1 GTSNPN and CDR2 SVGIG (reference sequence). The CDR3 is 12 amino acids. V dropped 0 bases and J dropped 4 bases, with 5 bases sitting between them. The CDR3 DNA sequence: TGTGCCTGGAGTGTGGGAGCAGATACGCAGTATTTT. Protein product: CAWSVGADTQYF.

The chain recombines TRBV19 with TRBJ1-5, with D possibly matching TRBD1 (5 bases). Germline values: CDR1 LNHDA, CDR2 SQIVND (reference sequence). V was shortened by 6 bases and J by 2 bases, with 14 bases between the two germline ends. The CDR3 is 15 amino acids. CDR3 bases: TGTGCCAGTAGCAGGGAAGACGGACGCAATCAGCCCCAGCATTTT. Its protein is CASSREDGRNQPQHF.

This clone was found once. The chain employs TRBV5-5 and TRBJ2-5, with 11 bases aligning to TRBD2. Germline loops: CDR1 SGHKS, CDR2 YYEKEE (reference sequence). CDR3 size: 14 residues. Trimming took 7 bases from V and 5 from J; bases not matched to a gene: 7. In DNA form, the CDR3 reads TGTGCCAGCTCGGGACTAGCGGTTCCGGAGACCCAGTACTTC. Amino acid sequence: CASSGLAVPETQYF.

This clone was picked up one time. The CDR3 region has the DNA TGTGCCAGCAGCGCGGGACTAGCTATAACCTACGAGCAGTACTTC. Encoded protein: CASSAGLAITYEQYF. The genes are TRBV11-2 and TRBJ2-7; 9 bases fit TRBD2. CDR3 size: 15 residues. Trimming removed 5 bases from V and 2 bases from J; junction bases left unmatched: 7. Germline V CDR1 and CDR2: SGHAT, FQNNGV. Full variable domain (outside the CDR3, taken from reference TRBV11-2 and TRBJ2-7): EAGVAQSPRYKIIEKRQSVAFWCNPISGHATLYWYQQILGQGPKLLIQFQNNGVVDDSQLPKDRFSAERLKGVDSTLKIQPAKLEDSAVYLCASSAGLAITYEQYFGPGTRLTVT.

The genes are TRBV4-2 and TRBJ2-1, with a tentative D call TRBD2 (6 bases). V was clipped by 2 bases and J by 5 bases, with 22 bases between them. In germline, CDR1 is LGHNA, CDR2 YNFKEQ. The CDR3 has 18 residues. CDR3 sequence reads: CASSQSRRGSGMHNEQFF. In DNA, the CDR3 is TGTGCCAGCAGCCAATCACGAAGGGGTAGCGGTATGCACAATGAGCAGTTCTTC.

Regarding this clone: This sample also contains other DNA sequences that code for the same CDR3. The V gene is TRBV29-1, the J gene TRBJ2-1; 7 nucleotides align to TRBD1. Trimming removed 4 bases from V and 4 bases from J; junction bases left unmatched: 1. This CDR3 comprises 12 residues. From germline, CDR1 is SQVTM and CDR2 ANQGSEA. The CDR3 sequence is CSVGQGYNEQFF. In nucleotides, the CDR3 is TGCAGCGTTGGACAGGGTTACAATGAGCAGTTCTTC.

This clone was picked up one time. This likely reflects a read error, since a far larger clone is one base away. J is TRBJ2-3 and V is TRBV4-1; TRBD1 agrees at 9 bases. Germline CDR1 and CDR2: MGHRA and YSYEKL. The CDR3 contains 14 residues. V shed 8 bases, J shed 1 base, and the junction held 4 bases outside the gene matches. CDR3 coding DNA: TGCGCCAGCGGCCGGGACAGGGGCACAGATACGCAGTATTTT. This encodes CASGRDRGTDTQYF.

This clone has a handful of counts. This chain uses TRBV4-2 with TRBJ2-5; D is perhaps TRBD2 (5 bases). TRBJ2-7 matches the DNA end more closely, so the J call is doubtful. The CDR3 contains 14 residues. Per germline, CDR1 LGHNA and CDR2 YNFKEQ. CDR3 loop: CASSPGLETSEQYF. The CDR3 nucleotides are TGTGCCAGCAGCCCTGGACTGGAAACGTCCGAGCAGTACTTC.

The V call is TRBV5-1, the J call TRBJ2-7; the D gene is possibly TRBD1 (5 bases). V was clipped by 0 bases and J by 1 base, with 11 bases between them. This CDR3 region has 15 residues. Germline-derived CDR1 and CDR2 are SGHRS and YFSETQ. CDR3 residues: CASSLGQTASYEQYF. The CDR3 DNA reads as TGCGCCAGCAGCTTGGGACAGACTGCTTCCTACGAGCAGTACTTC.

The rearrangement joins TRBV2 to TRBJ2-2, with 9 bases identical to TRBD1. Germline V lookup: CDR1 SNHLY, CDR2 FYNNEI. The CDR3 loop spans 17 amino acids. V shed 6 bases, J shed 1 base, and the junction held 9 bases outside the gene matches. The CDR3: CASSDPRDRVNTGELFF. The CDR3 DNA reads as TGTGCCAGCAGCGACCCCCGGGACAGGGTGAACACCGGGGAGCTGTTTTTT.

The chain employs TRBV30 and TRBJ2-2; 9 positions match TRBD1. CDR3 length: 14 residues. V lost 3 bases to trimming and J lost 6 bases; unmatched junction nucleotides: 5. Germline loops: CDR1 GTSNPN, CDR2 SVGIG (reference sequence). Written as DNA, the CDR3 is TGTGCCTGGAGGCCAAGACAGGGGGCCGGGGAGCTGTTTTTT. Its protein product is CAWRPRQGAGELFF.

The gene calls are TRBV6-1 and TRBJ2-7, with D possibly matching TRBD2 (5 bases). Germline assignment: CDR1 MNHNS and CDR2 SASEGT. The length of the CDR3 is 14 residues. V lost 6 bases to trimming and J lost 2 bases, with 14 bases between them. As DNA, the CDR3 is TGTGCCAGCAGGGTTGTAGAGGGCGCCTACGAGCAGTACTTC. It encodes CASRVVEGAYEQYF.

The genes are TRBV18 and TRBJ2-3; TRBD2 matches 11 bases. Germline CDR1 KGHSH, CDR2 LQKENI. Trimming took 1 base from V and 2 from J; bases not matched to a gene: 5. CDR3 length: 17 amino acids. The CDR3 loop reads CASSPRTSGFVTDTQYF. Here the CDR3 DNA reads TGTGCCAGCTCACCACGGACTAGCGGGTTTGTCACAGATACGCAGTATTTT.